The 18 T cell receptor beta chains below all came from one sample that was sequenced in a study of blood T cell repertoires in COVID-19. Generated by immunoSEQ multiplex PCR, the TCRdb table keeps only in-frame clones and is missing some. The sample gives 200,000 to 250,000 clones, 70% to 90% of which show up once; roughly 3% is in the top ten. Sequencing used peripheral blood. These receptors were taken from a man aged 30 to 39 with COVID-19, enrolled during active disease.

CDR3 coding DNA: TGCGCCAGCAGCTTGGCCAAAGGGGCAGGTGAAAAACTGTTTTTT. It encodes CASSLAKGAGEKLFF. The J gene is TRBJ1-4, the V gene TRBV5-1; D might be TRBD1 (5 bases). V was trimmed by 0 bases and J by 7 bases, leaving 13 bases between them. Germline assignment: CDR1 SGHRS and CDR2 YFSETQ. The CDR3 loop spans 15 amino acids.

CDR3 residues: CASSPTGTQWETQYF. The CDR3 DNA sequence: TGTGCCAGCAGCCCGACAGGGACCCAGTGGGAGACCCAGTACTTC. The chain recombines TRBV25-1 with TRBJ2-5, with 7 positions matching TRBD1. Germline CDR1 MGHDK, CDR2 SYGVNS. The CDR3 has 15 amino acids. V shed 6 bases and J 5 bases; nucleotides not matched to a gene: 12.

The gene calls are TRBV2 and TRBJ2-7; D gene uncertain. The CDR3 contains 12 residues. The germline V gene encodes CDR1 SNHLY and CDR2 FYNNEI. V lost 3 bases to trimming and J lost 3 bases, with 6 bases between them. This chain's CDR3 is CASSETGYEQYF. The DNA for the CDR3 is TGTGCCAGCAGTGAGACTGGCTACGAGCAGTACTTC.

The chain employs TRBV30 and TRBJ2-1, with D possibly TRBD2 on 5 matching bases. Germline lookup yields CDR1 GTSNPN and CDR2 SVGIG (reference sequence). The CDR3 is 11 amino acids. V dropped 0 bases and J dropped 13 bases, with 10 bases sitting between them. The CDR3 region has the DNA TGTGCCTGGAGTGTATGGGAGCTTCAGTTCTTC. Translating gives CAWSVWELQFF.

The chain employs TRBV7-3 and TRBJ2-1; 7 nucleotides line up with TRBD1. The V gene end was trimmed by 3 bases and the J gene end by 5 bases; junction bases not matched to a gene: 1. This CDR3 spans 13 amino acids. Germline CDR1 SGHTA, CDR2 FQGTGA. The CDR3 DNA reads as TGTGCCAGCAGCTTGGGACAGAACAATGAGCAGTTCTTC. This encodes CASSLGQNNEQFF.

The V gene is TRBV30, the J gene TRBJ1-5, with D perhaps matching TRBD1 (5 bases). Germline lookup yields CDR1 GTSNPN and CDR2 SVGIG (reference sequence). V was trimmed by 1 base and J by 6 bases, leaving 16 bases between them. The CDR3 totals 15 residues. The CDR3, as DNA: TGTGCCTGGAGTGAATTGGGGGGGGATCGTCAGCCCCAGCATTTT. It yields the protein CAWSELGGDRQPQHF.

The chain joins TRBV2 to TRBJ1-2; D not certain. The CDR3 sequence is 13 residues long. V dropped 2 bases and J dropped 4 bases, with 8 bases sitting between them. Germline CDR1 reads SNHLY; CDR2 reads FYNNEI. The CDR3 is CASSEPVAYGYTF. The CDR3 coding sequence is TGTGCCAGCAGTGAACCTGTGGCCTATGGCTACACCTTC.

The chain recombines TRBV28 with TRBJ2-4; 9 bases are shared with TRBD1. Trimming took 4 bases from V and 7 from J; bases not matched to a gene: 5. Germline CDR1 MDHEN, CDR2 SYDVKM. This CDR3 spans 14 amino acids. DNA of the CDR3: TGTGCCAGCAGTTCCCCCGGGACAGGGAACATTCAGTACTTC. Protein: CASSSPGTGNIQYF.

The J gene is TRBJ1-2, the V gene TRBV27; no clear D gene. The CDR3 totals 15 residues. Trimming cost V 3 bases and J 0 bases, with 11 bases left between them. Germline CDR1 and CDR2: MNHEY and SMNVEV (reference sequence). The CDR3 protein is CASSFSTGANYGYTF. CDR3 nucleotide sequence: TGTGCCAGCAGTTTCTCGACCGGAGCTAACTATGGCTACACCTTC.

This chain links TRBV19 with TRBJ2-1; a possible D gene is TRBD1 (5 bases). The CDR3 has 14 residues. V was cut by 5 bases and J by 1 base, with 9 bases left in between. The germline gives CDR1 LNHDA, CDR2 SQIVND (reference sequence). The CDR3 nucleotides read TGTGCCAGTAGTCTTCCAGGGTCCTACAATGAGCAGTTCTTC. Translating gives CASSLPGSYNEQFF. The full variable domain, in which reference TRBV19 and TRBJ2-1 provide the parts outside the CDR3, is DGGITQSPKYLFRKEGQNVTLSCEQNLNHDAMYWYRQDPGQGLRLIYYSQIVNDFQKGDIAEGYSVSREKKESFPLTVTSAQKNPTAFYLCASSLPGSYNEQFFGPGTRLTVL.

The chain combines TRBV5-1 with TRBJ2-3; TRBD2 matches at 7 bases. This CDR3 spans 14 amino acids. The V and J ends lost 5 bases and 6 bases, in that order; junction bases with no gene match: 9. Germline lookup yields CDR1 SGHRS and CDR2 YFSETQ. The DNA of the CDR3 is TGCGCCAGCAGTTATGGGCTAGCGGCTGATACGCAGTATTTT. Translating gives CASSYGLAADTQYF.

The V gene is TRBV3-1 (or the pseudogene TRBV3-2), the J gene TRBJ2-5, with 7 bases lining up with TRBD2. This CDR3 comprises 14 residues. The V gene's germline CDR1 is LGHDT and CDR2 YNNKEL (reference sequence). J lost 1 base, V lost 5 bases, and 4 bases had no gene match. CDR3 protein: CASSTLAAQETQYF. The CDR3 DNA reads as TGTGCCAGCAGCACTCTAGCGGCCCAAGAGACCCAGTACTTC.

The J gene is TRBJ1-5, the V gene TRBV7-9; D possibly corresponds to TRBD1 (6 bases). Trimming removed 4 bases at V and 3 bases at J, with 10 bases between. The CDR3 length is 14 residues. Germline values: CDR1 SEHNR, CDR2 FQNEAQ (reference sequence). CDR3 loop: CASSSRQANQPQHF. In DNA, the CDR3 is TGTGCCAGCAGCTCCCGACAGGCCAATCAGCCCCAGCATTTT.

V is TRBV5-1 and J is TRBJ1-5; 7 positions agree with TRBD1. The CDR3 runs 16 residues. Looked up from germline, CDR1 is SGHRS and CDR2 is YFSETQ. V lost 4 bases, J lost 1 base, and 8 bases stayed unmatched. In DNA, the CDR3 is TGCGCCAGCAGCATGACAGGGATTGGAAGCAATCAGCCCCAGCATTTT. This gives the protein CASSMTGIGSNQPQHF.

The CDR3 is CASSRGAGQLAYEQYF. DNA of the CDR3: TGTGCCAGCAGCCGAGGGGCGGGACAGCTCGCCTACGAGCAGTACTTC. This chain joins TRBV4-2 and TRBJ2-7; maybe TRBD1 (7 bases). The V gene's germline CDR1 is LGHNA and CDR2 YNFKEQ. The V end lost 4 bases, the J end lost 2 bases, and 18 bases lay between the germline ends. The length of the CDR3 is 16 residues.

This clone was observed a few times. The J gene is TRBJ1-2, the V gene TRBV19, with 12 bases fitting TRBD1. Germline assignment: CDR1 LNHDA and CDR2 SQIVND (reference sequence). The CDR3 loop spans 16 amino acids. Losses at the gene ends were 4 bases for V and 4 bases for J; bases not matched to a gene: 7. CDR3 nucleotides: TGTGCCAGTAGTACCCTTCCGGGACAGGGGGCCTATGGCTACACCTTC. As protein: CASSTLPGQGAYGYTF.

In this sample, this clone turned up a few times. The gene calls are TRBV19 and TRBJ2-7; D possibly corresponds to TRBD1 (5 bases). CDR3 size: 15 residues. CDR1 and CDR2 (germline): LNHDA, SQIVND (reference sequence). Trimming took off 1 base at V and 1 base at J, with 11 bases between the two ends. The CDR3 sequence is CASSIVTGRSYEQYF. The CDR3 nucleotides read TGTGCCAGTAGTATAGTAACAGGTCGTTCCTACGAGCAGTACTTC.

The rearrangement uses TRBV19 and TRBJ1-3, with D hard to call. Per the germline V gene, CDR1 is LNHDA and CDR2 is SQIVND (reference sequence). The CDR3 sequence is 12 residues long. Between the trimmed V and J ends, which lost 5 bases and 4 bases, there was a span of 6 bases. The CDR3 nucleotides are TGTGCCAGTAGTTCAACAGGAAACACCATATATTTT. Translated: CASSSTGNTIYF. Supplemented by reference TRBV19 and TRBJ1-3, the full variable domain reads DGGITQSPKYLFRKEGQNVTLSCEQNLNHDAMYWYRQDPGQGLRLIYYSQIVNDFQKGDIAEGYSVSREKKESFPLTVTSAQKNPTAFYLCASSSTGNTIYFGEGSWLTVV.